This T cell receptor (beta chain) was profiled in a study of blood T cell repertoires in COVID-19. Background on the study: Samples taken during acute and convalescent COVID-19 were collected in the United States, Italy and Spain.

Some clones are missing from TCRdb's copy, which holds only in-frame ones; the method was immunoSEQ multiplex PCR. In the table there are roughly 87,000 clones, about two thirds of which are singletons. Specimen: peripheral blood. The clonotype was recovered from an elderly woman with acute or convalescent COVID-19.

The chain's CDR3 is CASSQDIGGGVMYEKLFF. The CDR3 DNA sequence: TGTGCCAGCAGCCAAGATATCGGAGGCGGGGTGATGTACGAAAAACTGTTTTTT. The V gene is TRBV3-1 (or the pseudogene TRBV3-2), the J gene TRBJ1-4; no definite D call. Germline CDR1 and CDR2: LGHDT and YNNKEL (reference sequence). Trimming pared 0 bases from V and 8 bases from J, leaving 22 bases between. The CDR3 runs 18 residues.